This T cell receptor beta chain was recovered during a study of regulatory T cells. Study conclusions and caveats: Hydrophobic residues at CDR3 positions 6 and 7 were enriched in conventional CD4+ T cells of CD3G-deficient patients.

The CDR3 length is 14 residues. CDR1 and CDR2 (germline): MDHEN, SYDVKM. Trimming shortened V by 4 bases and J by 8 bases, and 17 bases separated the two germline ends. Sorting split CD4+ cells into CD25-high CD127-low Tregs and CD25-low CD127-high conventional T cells. This clone was recorded once. Its cognate antigen is unknown. The PCR used 52 TRBV and 13 TRBJ primers. Sequencing used immunoSEQ multiplex PCR; TCRdb keeps in-frame clones, though not all of them. The profile shows 25,000 to 40,000 clones, over 90% of them singletons. This rearrangement joins TRBV28 to TRBJ1-2, with no clear D. This receptor was identified in a child aged 2 to 10 with CD3G deficiency. Sample: conventional CD4+ T cells sorted from blood. In DNA form, the CDR3 reads TGTGCCAGCAGTTCCCCCGGTGGTCACTCGGGCTACACCTTC. This encodes CASSSPGGHSGYTF.